The rows below give T cell receptor beta chains drawn from one sample of a study of molecular identifiers for immune sequencing clone quantification. One entry per CDR3 protein, called by TCRdb with MiXCR from the PCR reads. The data contain about 98,000 distinct CDR3 sequences, under 40% of them singletons. The sequenced sample consisted of naive CD8+ T cells from blood, with Jurkat cell RNA spiked in. These receptors all stem from a human donor in good health. Some libraries in this study had Jurkat cell RNA spiked in. CDR3s include the opening cysteine and the closing phenylalanine or tryptophan. The D gene is left open where the match is weak. The size of a clone is reported for some rows only, either as once, few or many, or as a class for expanded clones.

D gene	V gene	clone size	J gene	CDR3 DNA	CDR3 protein
TRBD1	TRBV29-1	many	TRBJ2-3	TGCAGCGTTGGGACAGGGATCAGCATTTCAGATACGCAGTATTTT	CSVGTGISISDTQYF
NA	TRBV20-1	NA	TRBJ2-3	TGCAGTGCTAGATCCGTCGGAGATACGCAGTATTTT	CSARSVGDTQYF
NA	TRBV7-9	NA	TRBJ2-5	TGTGCCAGCAGCTTAGCGGGCCCAAGGGGTTATTTCGTGGCGACCCAGTACTTC	CASSLAGPRGYFVATQYF
NA	TRBV28	few	TRBJ2-7	TGTGCCAGCAGTCGAAGACCTACAGGGAGGGAGCAGTACTTC	CASSRRPTGREQYF
TRBD1	TRBV28	many	TRBJ2-3	TGTGCCAGCAGTCAGAGGGGGCACAGAGATACGCAGTATTTT	CASSQRGHRDTQYF
NA	TRBV2	NA	TRBJ2-1	TGTGCCAACATGTCGCCAGCGGAGAGCTCCTACAATGAGCAGTTCTTC	CANMSPAESSYNEQFF
TRBD2	TRBV7-8	few	TRBJ2-7	TGTGCCAGCAGCTCGGGGGGGCTTACCTACGAGCAGTACTTC	CASSSGGLTYEQYF
NA	TRBV28	NA	TRBJ2-1	TGTGCCAGCAGTGGCGGGACGGCGCCCGATGAGCAGTTCTTC	CASSGGTAPDEQFF
NA	TRBV28	NA	TRBJ2-3	TGTGCCAGCAGTTTAATCCGGGTTGGGCTCACAGATACGCATTATTTT	CASSLIRVGLTDTHYF
NA	TRBV6-6	NA	TRBJ2-4	TGTGCCGGCAGTTTCGGGACCGTAGCCAAAAACATTCAGTACTTC	CAGSFGTVAKNIQYF
NA	TRBV5-3	NA	TRBJ2-7	TGTGCCTGCAGCTTGGTTCCCAGTTCCTACGAGCAGTACTTC	CACSLVPSSYEQYF
TRBD2	TRBV27	NA	TRBJ2-3	TGTGCCAGCAGTTCCGTAGCGGGATACATAGATACGCAGTATTTT	CASSSVAGYIDTQYF
NA	TRBV6-2/TRBV6-3	NA	TRBJ1-1	TGTGCCAGCAGTTCCCCGGGATCTGAAGCTTTCTTT	CASSSPGSEAFF
TRBD2	TRBV29-1	NA	TRBJ2-1	TGCAGCGTTAATTTAGGGACCCCTAGCGGGAGCTCCTACAATGAGCAGTTCTTC	CSVNLGTPSGSSYNEQFF
NA	TRBV13	few	TRBJ2-2	TGTGCCAGCAGCTTAGGGGCTCTAAACACCGGGGAGCTGTTTTTT	CASSLGALNTGELFF
NA	TRBV4-3	few	TRBJ1-3	TGCGCCAGCAGCGGTAGCTCTGGAAACACCATATATTTT	CASSGSSGNTIYF